The sequence of this T cell receptor (beta chain) was determined in a study of cytomegalovirus exposure and HLA in healthy donors. Notes on the study in general: The investigators catalogued 150 to 200 TCR beta chains as cytomegalovirus-associated. Reports credit the classifier with highly specific, highly sensitive diagnosis of cytomegalovirus status. It was only CMV serostatus that was available as immune exposure information. Productive rates of about 90% or about 30% were seen for most TCR beta V segments in an earlier analysis.

Vbeta (60) and Jbeta (13) primers were used in the PCR. Method: immunoSEQ multiplex PCR; TCRdb's copy keeps in-frame clones and lacks some. The table lists 95,000 to 150,000 clones, 73% of them singletons. As regards this clone: The target antigen is unknown.

Germline CDR1 reads SGHRS; CDR2 reads YFSETQ. CDR3 size: 15 residues. The V segment lost 0 bases and the J segment 4 bases; nucleotides outside the gene matches: 4. Sample: PBMCs. The chain recombines TRBV5-1 with TRBJ2-5, with TRBD2 matching 9 bases. The TCR was taken from a man aged 55-75 years in good health and CMV-seropositive. DNA of the CDR3: TGCGCCAGCAGCTTGGCCGGGACTAGCATAGAGACCCAGTACTTC. It specifies CASSLAGTSIETQYF.